This T cell receptor beta chain was sequenced for a study of blood T cells in healthy people across ages. In regard to this clonotype: Its target is not known.

The authors ran a second PCR of 7 to 11 cycles using a sample-barcoded 5' primer and a J-beta primer mix. TCRdb reprocessed the 5' RACE reads via MiXCR and lists one record per CDR3 protein. Of some 640,000 distinct CDR3 sequences in the sample, about 30% are singletons; the top ten hold 15% to 19%. The CDR3 sequence is 13 residues long. Trimming shortened V by 3 bases and J by 8 bases, and 14 bases separated the two germline ends. The germline V gene has CDR1 SGHDT and CDR2 YYEEEE. Study results and limitations: Naive T cell percentage by flow cytometry tracked strongly with beta diversity.

This TCR was sampled from an elderly woman in good health. Sequencing used blood. The V gene is TRBV5-6, the J gene TRBJ1-1; D is possibly TRBD1 (6 bases). Written as DNA, the CDR3 is TGTGCCAGCAGCTATTGGGTCGGGGGCGAAGCTTTCTTT. Translating gives CASSYWVGGEAFF.